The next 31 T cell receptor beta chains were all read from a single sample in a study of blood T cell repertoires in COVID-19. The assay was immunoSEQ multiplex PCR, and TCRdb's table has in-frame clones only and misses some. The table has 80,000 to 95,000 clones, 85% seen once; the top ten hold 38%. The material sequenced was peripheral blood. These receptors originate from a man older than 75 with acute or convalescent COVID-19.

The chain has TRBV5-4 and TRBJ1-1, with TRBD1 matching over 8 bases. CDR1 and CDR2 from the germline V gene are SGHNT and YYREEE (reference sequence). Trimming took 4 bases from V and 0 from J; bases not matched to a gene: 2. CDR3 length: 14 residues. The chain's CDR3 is CASSVTGVNTEAFF. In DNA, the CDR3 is TGTGCCAGCAGCGTGACAGGGGTGAACACTGAAGCTTTCTTT.

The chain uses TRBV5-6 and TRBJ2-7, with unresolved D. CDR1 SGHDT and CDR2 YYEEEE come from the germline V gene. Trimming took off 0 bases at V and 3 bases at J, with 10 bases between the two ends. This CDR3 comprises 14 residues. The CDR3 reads CASSLAVAIYEQYF. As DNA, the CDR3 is TGTGCCAGCAGCTTGGCCGTGGCCATCTACGAGCAGTACTTC.

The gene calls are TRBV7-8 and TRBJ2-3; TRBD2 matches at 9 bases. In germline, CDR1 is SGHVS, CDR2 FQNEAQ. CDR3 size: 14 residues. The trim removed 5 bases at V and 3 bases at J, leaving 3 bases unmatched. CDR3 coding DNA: TGTGCCAGCAGCCTAGGACTAGCGACAGATACGCAGTATTTT. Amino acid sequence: CASSLGLATDTQYF.

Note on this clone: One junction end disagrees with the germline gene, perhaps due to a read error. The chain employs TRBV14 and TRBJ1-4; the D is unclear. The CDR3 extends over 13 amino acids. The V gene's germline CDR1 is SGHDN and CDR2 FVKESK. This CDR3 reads CASSQDTLGRRLF. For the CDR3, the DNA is TGTGCCAGCAGCCAAGATACTCTGGGGAGGAGATTATTT. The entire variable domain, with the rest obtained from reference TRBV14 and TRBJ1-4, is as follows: EAGVTQFPSHSVIEKGQTVTLRCDPISGHDNLYWYRRVMGKEIKFLLHFVKESKQDESGMPNNRFLAERTGGTYSTLKVQPAELEDSGVYFCASSQDTLGRRLFGSGTQLSVL.

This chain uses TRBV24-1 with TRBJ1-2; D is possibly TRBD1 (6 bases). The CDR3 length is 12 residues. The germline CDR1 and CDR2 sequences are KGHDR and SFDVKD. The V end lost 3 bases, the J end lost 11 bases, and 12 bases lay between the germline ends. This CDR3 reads CATSDPQQGYTF. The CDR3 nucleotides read TGTGCCACCAGTGATCCCCAACAGGGTTACACCTTC.

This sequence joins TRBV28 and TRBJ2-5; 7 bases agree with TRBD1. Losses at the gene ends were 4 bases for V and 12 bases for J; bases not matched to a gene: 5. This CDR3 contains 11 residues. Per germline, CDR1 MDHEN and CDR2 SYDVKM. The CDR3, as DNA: TGTGCCAGCAGTTCACCCGGGACAGAGTACTTC. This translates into CASSSPGTEYF.

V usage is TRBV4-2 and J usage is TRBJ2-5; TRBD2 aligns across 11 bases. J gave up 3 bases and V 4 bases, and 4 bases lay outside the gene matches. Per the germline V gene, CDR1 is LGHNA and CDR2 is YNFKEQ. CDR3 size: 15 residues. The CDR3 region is CASSLAGGSEETQYF. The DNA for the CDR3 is TGTGCCAGCAGCCTAGCGGGAGGGTCGGAAGAGACCCAGTACTTC.

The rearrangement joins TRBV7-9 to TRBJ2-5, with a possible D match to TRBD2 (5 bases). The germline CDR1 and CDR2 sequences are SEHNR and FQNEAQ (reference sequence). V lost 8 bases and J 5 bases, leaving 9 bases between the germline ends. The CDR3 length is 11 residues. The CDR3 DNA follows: TGTGCCAGCGATGGCGGGGAGACCCAGTACTTC. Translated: CASDGGETQYF.

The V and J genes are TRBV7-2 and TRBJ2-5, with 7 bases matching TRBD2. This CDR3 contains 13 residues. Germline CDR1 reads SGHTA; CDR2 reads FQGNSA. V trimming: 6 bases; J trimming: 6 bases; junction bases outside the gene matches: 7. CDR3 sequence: CASSQGLDKTQYF. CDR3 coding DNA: TGTGCCAGCAGTCAAGGACTAGATAAGACCCAGTACTTC.

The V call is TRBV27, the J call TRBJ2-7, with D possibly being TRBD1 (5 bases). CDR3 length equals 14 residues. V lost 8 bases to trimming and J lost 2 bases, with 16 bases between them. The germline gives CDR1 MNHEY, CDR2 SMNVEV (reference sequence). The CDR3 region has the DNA TGTGCCAGCCATAAAGGGGTGATCCCCTACGAGCAGTACTTC. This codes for CASHKGVIPYEQYF.

The CDR3 DNA is TGTGCCAGCAGCTCCACTAGCGGGAGGGGGTCGGAGCAGTTCTTC. Residues: CASSSTSGRGSEQFF. The chain is built from TRBV9 and TRBJ2-1, with 13 bases fitting TRBD2. Per germline, CDR1 SGDLS and CDR2 YYNGEE. CDR3 length: 15 amino acids. The V gene end was trimmed by 4 bases and the J gene end by 10 bases; junction bases not matched to a gene: 8.

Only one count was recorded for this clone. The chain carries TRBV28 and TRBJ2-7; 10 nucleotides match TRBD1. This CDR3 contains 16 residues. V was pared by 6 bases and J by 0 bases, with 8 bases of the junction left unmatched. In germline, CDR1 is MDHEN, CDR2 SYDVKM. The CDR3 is CASRRTGGTVSYEQYF. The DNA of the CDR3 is TGTGCCAGCAGAAGGACAGGGGGAACCGTCTCCTACGAGCAGTACTTC.

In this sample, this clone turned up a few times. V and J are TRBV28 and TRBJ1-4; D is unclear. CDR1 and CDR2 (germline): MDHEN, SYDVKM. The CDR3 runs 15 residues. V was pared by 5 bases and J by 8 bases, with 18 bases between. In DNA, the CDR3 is TGTGCCAGCAGTCCGAGACCTCCGGCGGGAGAAAAACTGTTTTTT. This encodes CASSPRPPAGEKLFF. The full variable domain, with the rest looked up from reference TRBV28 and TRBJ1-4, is DVKVTQSSRYLVKRTGEKVFLECVQDMDHENMFWYRQDPGLGLRLIYFSYDVKMKEKGDIPEGYSVSREKKERFSLILESASTNQTSMYLCASSPRPPAGEKLFFGSGTQLSVL.

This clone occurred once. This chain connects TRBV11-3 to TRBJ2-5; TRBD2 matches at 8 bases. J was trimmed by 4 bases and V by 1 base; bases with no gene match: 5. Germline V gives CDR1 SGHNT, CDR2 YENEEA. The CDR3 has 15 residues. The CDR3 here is CASSLGGLAGETQYF. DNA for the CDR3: TGTGCCAGCAGCTTAGGCGGACTAGCAGGAGAGACCCAGTACTTC.

This chain's CDR3 is CSASPWASGASYNEQFF. The CDR3 DNA sequence: TGCAGTGCTAGTCCATGGGCTAGCGGGGCTTCCTACAATGAGCAGTTCTTC. V gene TRBV20-1 combines with J gene TRBJ2-1; 9 nucleotides agree with TRBD2. Looked up from germline, CDR1 is DFQATT and CDR2 is SNEGSKA (reference sequence). This CDR3 region has 17 residues. Trimming removed 3 bases from V and 1 base from J; junction bases left unmatched: 10.

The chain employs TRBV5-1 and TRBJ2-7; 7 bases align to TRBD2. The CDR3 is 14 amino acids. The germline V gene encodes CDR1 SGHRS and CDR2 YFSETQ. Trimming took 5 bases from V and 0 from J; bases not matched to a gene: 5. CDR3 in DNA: TGCGCCAGCAGTCCGGGCGGGAGCTCCTACGAGCAGTACTTC. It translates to CASSPGGSSYEQYF.

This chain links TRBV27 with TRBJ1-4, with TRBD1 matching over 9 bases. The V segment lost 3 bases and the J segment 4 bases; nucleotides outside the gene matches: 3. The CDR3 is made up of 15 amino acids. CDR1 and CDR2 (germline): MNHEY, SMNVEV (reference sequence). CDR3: CASSFGTGINEKLFF. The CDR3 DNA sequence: TGTGCCAGCAGTTTCGGGACAGGGATTAATGAAAAACTGTTTTTT.

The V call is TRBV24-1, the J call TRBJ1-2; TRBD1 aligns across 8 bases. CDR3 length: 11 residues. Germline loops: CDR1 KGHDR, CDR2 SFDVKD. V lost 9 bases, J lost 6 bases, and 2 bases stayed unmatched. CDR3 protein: CATGQGDGYTF. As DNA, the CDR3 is TGTGCCACCGGACAGGGAGATGGCTACACCTTC.

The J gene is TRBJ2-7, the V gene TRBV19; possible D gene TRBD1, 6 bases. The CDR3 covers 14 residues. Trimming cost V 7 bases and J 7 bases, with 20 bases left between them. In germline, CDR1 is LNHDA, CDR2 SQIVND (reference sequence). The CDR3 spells CASNRDPTSREQYF. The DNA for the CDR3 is TGTGCCAGTAACAGGGACCCTACGAGTCGGGAGCAGTACTTC.

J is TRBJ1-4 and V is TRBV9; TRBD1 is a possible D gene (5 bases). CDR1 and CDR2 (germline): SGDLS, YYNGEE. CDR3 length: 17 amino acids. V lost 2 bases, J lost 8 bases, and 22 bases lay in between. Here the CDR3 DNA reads TGTGCCAGCAGCGTCGGGGGGAGGCAGGGCGGTCAAGAAAAACTGTTTTTT. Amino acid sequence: CASSVGGRQGGQEKLFF.

The CDR3 here is CASSQGQGRSYEQYF. The CDR3, as DNA: TGCGCCAGCAGCCAAGGACAGGGGAGGTCCTACGAGCAGTACTTC. The V call is TRBV4-1, the J call TRBJ2-7, with TRBD1 identical over 8 bases. Trimming at V came to 1 base and at J to 1 base, leaving 3 bases not matched to a gene. Germline-derived CDR1 and CDR2 are MGHRA and YSYEKL. The CDR3 totals 15 residues.

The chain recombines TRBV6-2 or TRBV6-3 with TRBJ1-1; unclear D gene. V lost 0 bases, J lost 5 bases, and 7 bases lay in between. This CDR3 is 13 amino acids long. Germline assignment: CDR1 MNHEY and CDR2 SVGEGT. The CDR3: CASSYSLLTEAFF. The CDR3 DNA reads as TGTGCCAGCAGTTACTCGTTGTTAACTGAAGCTTTCTTT.

The DNA of the CDR3 is TGTGCCAGCAGCCGCGGACTAGACCAAGAGACCCAGTACTTC. Its protein product is CASSRGLDQETQYF. V is TRBV7-2 and J is TRBJ2-5; TRBD2 agrees at 7 bases. J gave up 0 bases and V 5 bases, and 3 bases lay outside the gene matches. Germline-derived CDR1 and CDR2 are SGHTA and FQGNSA. The CDR3 has 14 amino acids.

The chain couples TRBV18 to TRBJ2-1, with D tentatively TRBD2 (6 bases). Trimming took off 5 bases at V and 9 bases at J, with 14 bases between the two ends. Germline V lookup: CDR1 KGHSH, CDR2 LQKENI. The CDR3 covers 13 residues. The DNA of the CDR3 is TGTGCCAGCTCAGCTCTCGGGGGAACTGAGCAGTTCTTC. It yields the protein CASSALGGTEQFF.

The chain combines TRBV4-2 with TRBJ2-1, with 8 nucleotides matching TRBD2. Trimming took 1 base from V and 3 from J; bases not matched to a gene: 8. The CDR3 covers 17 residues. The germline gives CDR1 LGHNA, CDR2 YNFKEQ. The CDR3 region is CASSQVRGLAGYNEQFF. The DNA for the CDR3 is TGTGCCAGCAGCCAAGTTCGAGGGCTAGCGGGCTACAATGAGCAGTTCTTC.

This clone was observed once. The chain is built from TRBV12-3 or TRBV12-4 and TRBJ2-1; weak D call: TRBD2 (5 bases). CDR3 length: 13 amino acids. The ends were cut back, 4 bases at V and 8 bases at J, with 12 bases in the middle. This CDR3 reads CASSSSGYYEQFF. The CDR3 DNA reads TGTGCCAGCAGTTCCTCGGGGTACTATGAGCAGTTCTTC.

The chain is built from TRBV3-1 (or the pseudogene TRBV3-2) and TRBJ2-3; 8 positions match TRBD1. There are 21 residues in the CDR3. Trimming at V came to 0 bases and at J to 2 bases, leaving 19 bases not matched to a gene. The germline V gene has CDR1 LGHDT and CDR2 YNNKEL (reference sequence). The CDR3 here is CASSQDSGQGFNRTYTDTQYF. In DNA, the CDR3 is TGTGCCAGCAGCCAAGATAGTGGACAGGGCTTTAACCGGACCTACACAGATACGCAGTATTTT.

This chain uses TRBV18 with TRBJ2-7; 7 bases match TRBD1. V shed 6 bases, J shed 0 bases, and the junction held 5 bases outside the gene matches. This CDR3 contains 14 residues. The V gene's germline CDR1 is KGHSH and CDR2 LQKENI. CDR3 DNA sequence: TGTGCCAGCTCCCTAAGGGACAGCTCCTACGAGCAGTACTTC. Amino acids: CASSLRDSSYEQYF.

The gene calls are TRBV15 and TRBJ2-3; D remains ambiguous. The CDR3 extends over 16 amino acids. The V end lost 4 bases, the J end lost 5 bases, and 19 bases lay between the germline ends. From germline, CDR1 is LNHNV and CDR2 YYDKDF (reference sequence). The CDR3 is CATSMRWAGRIDTQYF. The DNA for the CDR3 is TGTGCCACCAGCATGAGATGGGCTGGCCGGATAGATACGCAGTATTTT.

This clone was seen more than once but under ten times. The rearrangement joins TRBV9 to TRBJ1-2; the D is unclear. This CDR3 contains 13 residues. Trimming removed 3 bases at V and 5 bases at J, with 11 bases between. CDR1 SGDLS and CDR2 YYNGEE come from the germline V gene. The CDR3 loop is CASSGGSPYGYTF. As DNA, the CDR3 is TGTGCCAGCAGCGGCGGGAGCCCTTATGGCTACACCTTC.

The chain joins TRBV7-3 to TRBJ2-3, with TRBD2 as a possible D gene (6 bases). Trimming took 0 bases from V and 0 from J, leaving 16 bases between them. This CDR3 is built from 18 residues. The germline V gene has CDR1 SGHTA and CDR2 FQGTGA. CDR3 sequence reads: CASSLTSTSYTSTDTQYF. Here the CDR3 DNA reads TGTGCCAGCAGCTTAACGAGTACTAGCTATACTAGCACAGATACGCAGTATTTT.